These T cell receptor beta chains were read from a single sample in a study of T cell changes during pregnancy in multiple sclerosis. The assay was immunoSEQ multiplex PCR, and TCRdb's table has in-frame clones only and misses some. The repertoire consists of some 50,000 clones, with about 95% occurring once and the leading ten covering less than 6.5%. Material: CD8+ T cells from peripheral blood mononuclear cells, obtained in the first trimester of pregnancy. These receptors all come from a female donor with multiple sclerosis, enrolled in a pregnancy study. The CDR3 runs from the conserved cysteine through the conserved F or W.

J | V | CDR3
TRBJ2-2 | TRBV21-1 | CASSKVENGGSGKRAGELFF
TRBJ2-1 | TRBV27 | CASRGLANEQFF
TRBJ2-7 | TRBV27 | CASSQGLAGYEQYF
TRBJ2-1 | TRBV6-4 | CASSDRYNEQFF
TRBJ1-1 | TRBV5-1 | CASSPRDRGQGEAFF
TRBJ2-1 | TRBV19 | CASSHDGSSYNEQFF
TRBJ1-2 | TRBV27 | CASGQRNLYGYTF
TRBJ2-3 | TRBV27 | CASGTGLTDTQYF
TRBJ2-1 | TRBV13 | CASSLDPSSYNEQFF
TRBJ2-7 | TRBV27 | CASSPGLSYEQYF
TRBJ1-4 | TRBV2 | CASRPSGGHEKLFF
TRBJ2-1 | TRBV7-2 | CASTETGLGVEQFF
TRBJ1-1 | TRBV5-5 | CASSSNRGPGTEAFF
TRBJ1-3 | TRBV5-8 | CASSPPNRGSRTIYF
TRBJ2-7 | TRBV30 | CAWSVGLGVYEQYF